Here is one T cell receptor beta chain with its context. The CDR3 length is 14 residues. V lost 4 bases and J lost 5, with 15 bases in between. Germline loops: CDR1 SGDLS, CDR2 YYNGEE. Libraries were prepared by immunoSEQ multiplex PCR; TCRdb keeps only in-frame clonotypes and omits some of them. This sample has about 59,000 clones; 72% occur once, and the top ten carry about 8.3%. This specimen belongs to a study of radiotherapy plus CTLA-4 blockade in lung cancer. Across the study: Objective responses occurred in 18% of patients; around 28% had disease control.

The clonotype was recovered from a human donor with non-small cell lung cancer whose response to radiotherapy plus ipilimumab could not be evaluated. This sequence joins TRBV9 and TRBJ2-5; a weak D match, TRBD2 (7 bases). This specimen was peripheral blood, taken from a patient treated with radiotherapy plus ipilimumab. CDR3 nucleotides: TGTGCCAGCAGCCCCCCTCGGGGGGCGGAGACCCAGTACTTC. Its protein product is CASSPPRGAETQYF.